These T cell receptor beta chains were read from a single sample in a study of T-cell reconstitution after alpha-beta-depleted transplantation in children. TCRdb passed the PCR reads through MiXCR, listing each CDR3 protein once. There are around 400,000 distinct CDR3 sequences in the sample; around 21% occur only once, and 3.5% to 4% lies in the top ten. This material consisted of PBMCs from the stem cell graft donor, taken from the stem cell graft. The receptors derive from a human donor who donated a stem cell graft to a child with acute myeloid leukemia. The CDR3 runs from the conserved cysteine through the conserved F or W. A D gene is named only where the DNA matches it firmly. The size of a clone is reported for some rows only, either as once, few or many, or as a class for expanded clones.

j_call v_call clone_size d_call cdr3_nt cdr3_aa
TRBJ2-1 TRBV28 few . TGTGCCAGCAGTTTAGGGGGGGGCCACAATGAGCAGTTCTTC CASSLGGGHNEQFF
TRBJ1-1 TRBV12-3/TRBV12-4 . . TGTGCCAGCATCAGACAGAATAGAATGAACACTGAAGCTTTCTTT CASIRQNRMNTEAFF
TRBJ2-7 TRBV29-1 many TRBD1 TGCAGCGTTATACCACAAAAGGGCCCGACAGGGGTTAGCTCCTACGAGCAGTACTTC CSVIPQKGPTGVSSYEQYF
TRBJ2-1 TRBV12-3/TRBV12-4 few . TGTGCCAGCAGTTTTGAAGTATACAATGAGCAGTTCTTC CASSFEVYNEQFF
TRBJ2-5 TRBV6-2/TRBV6-3 . . TGTGCCAGCAGTTACTCCTTTAACCAAGAGACCCAGTACTTC CASSYSFNQETQYF
TRBJ2-1 TRBV20-1 . TRBD2 TGCAGTAGCGGGGCCGACTCCCAGCAGTTCTTC CSSGADSQQFF
TRBJ1-6 TRBV29-1 many . TGCAGCGTGGCCAGGGAGGAGGATTCACCCCTCCACTTT CSVAREEDSPLHF
TRBJ2-1 TRBV5-1 . . TGCGCCAGCAGCTTGTCGTCCCCGTGGACGGCTTACAATGAGCAGTTCTTC CASSLSSPWTAYNEQFF
TRBJ1-1 TRBV4-2 . . TGTGCCAGCAGCCAAGATAACGGGGGAATGAACACTGAAGCTTTCTTT CASSQDNGGMNTEAFF
TRBJ2-7 TRBV20-1 few . TGCAGTGCTAGAGTACTAGACTACGAGCAGTACTTC CSARVLDYEQYF